This T cell receptor beta chain was obtained from a study of cytomegalovirus exposure and HLA in healthy donors. With 60 Vbeta and 13 Jbeta primers, the PCR was carried out. The authors' processing: A later analysis tallied 75 million to 80 million unique TCR beta chains, roughly 11 million of them shared. Assay used: immunoSEQ multiplex PCR; TCRdb lists only in-frame clones, some missing. V and J calls and clone size are as listed in that table; D and trimming were resolved from the DNA. The sample lists 110,000 to 150,000 clones, roughly 76% occurring once. The receptor comes from a middle-aged woman in good health and CMV-seronegative. The sample taken for sequencing was PBMCs.

The chain's CDR3 is CSASGQGDYGYTF. The CDR3 coding sequence is TGCAGCGCTTCCGGACAGGGGGACTATGGCTACACCTTC. The chain joins TRBV29-1 to TRBJ1-2; 10 bases align to TRBD1. The V gene end was trimmed by 7 bases and the J gene end by 3 bases; junction bases not matched to a gene: 5. The germline CDR1 and CDR2 sequences are SQVTM and ANQGSEA. The CDR3 has 13 amino acids.